This T cell receptor (beta chain) is from a study of CD8+ T cells in alopecia areata. Study-level results: Mice showed TCR sharing more clearly than patients did, possibly owing to HLA. Elevated clonality characterized lesional scalp relative to normal scalp, particularly in alopecia totalis/universalis.

It was cDNA, reverse transcribed from extracted RNA, that served as the sequencing template. Only in-frame clones appear in the TCRdb table, and some are missing; sequencing was by immunoSEQ multiplex PCR. The table has about 160,000 clones, about 89% seen once. This CDR3 contains 13 residues. The V gene end was trimmed by 0 bases and the J gene end by 3 bases; junction bases not matched to a gene: 0. The germline CDR1 and CDR2 sequences are SGDLS and YYNGEE. This clone was found a few times. Its antigen remains unknown. The sample has other DNA sequences that encode this CDR3 too. The receptor was derived from a human donor with alopecia areata. Here the sequenced sample was CD8+ T cells sorted from blood, taken at week 0. V is TRBV9 and J is TRBJ2-7, with 7 bases identical to TRBD1. In DNA, the CDR3 is TGTGCCAGCAGCGTAGGGGACAGCTACGAGCAGTACTTC. Its translation is CASSVGDSYEQYF.